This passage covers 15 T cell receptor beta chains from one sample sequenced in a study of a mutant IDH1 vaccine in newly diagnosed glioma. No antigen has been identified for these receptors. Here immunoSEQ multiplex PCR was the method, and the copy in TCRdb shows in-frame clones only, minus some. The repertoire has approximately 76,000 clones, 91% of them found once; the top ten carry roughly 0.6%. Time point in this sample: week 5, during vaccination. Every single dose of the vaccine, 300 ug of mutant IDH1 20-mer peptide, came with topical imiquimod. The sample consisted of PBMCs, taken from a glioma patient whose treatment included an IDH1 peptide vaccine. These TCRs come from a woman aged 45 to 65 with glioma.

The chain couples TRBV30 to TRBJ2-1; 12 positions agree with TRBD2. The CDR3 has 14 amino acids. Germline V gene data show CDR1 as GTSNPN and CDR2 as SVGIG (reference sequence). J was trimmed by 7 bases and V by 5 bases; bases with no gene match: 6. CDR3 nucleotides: TGTGCCTGGCGTGGACTAGCGGGATTGAATGAGCAGTTCTTC. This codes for CAWRGLAGLNEQFF.

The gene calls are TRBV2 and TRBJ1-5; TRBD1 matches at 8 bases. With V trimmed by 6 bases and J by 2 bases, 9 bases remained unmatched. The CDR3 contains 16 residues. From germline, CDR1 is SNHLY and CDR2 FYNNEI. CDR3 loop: CASSLGTGYGNQPQHF. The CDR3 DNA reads TGTGCCAGCAGCCTCGGGACAGGCTACGGCAATCAGCCCCAGCATTTT.

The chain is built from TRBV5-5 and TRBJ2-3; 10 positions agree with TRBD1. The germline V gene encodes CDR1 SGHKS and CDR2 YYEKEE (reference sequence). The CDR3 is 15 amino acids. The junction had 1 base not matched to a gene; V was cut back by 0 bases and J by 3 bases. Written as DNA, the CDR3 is TGTGCCAGCAGCTTGGGACAGGGGGCGACAGATACGCAGTATTTT. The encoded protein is CASSLGQGATDTQYF.

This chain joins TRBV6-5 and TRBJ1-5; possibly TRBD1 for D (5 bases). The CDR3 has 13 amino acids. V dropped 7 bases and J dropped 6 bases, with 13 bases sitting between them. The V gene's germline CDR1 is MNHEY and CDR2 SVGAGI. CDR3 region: CASTTGGGQPQHF. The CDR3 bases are TGTGCCAGCACCACTGGGGGGGGTCAGCCCCAGCATTTT.

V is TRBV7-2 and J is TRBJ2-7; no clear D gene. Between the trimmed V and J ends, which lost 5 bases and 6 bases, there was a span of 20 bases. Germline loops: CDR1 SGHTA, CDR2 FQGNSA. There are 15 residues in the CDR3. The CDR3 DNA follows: TGTGCCAGCAGCCCCTCGGTGGTCCCTGGTCTCGAGCAGTACTTC. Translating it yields CASSPSVVPGLEQYF.

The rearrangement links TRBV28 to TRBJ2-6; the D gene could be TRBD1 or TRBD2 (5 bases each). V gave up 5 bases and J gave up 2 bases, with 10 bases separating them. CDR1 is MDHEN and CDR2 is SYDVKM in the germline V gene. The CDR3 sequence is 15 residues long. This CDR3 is CASSRVGPGANVLTF. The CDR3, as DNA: TGTGCCAGCAGTCGCGTGGGACCTGGGGCCAACGTCCTGACTTTC.

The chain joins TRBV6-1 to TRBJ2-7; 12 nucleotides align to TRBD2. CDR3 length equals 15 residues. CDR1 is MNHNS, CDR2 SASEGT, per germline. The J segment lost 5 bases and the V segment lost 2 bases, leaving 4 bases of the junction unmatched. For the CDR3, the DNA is TGTGCCAGCAGTGAAAAGACTAGCGGGAGCCACGAGCAGTACTTC. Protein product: CASSEKTSGSHEQYF.

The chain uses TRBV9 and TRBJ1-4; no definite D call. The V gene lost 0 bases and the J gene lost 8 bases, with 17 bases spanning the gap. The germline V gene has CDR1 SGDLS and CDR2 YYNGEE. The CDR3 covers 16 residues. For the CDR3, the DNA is TGTGCCAGCAGCGTAGGGCTACTGGACTGGAGGGAAAAACTGTTTTTT. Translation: CASSVGLLDWREKLFF.

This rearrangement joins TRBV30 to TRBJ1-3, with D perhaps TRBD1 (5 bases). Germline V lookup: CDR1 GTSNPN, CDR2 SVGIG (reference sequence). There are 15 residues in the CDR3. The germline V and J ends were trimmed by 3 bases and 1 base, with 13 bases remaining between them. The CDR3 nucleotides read TGTGCCTGGAGCCCCCTGGGACGGTCTGGAAACACCATATATTTT. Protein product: CAWSPLGRSGNTIYF.

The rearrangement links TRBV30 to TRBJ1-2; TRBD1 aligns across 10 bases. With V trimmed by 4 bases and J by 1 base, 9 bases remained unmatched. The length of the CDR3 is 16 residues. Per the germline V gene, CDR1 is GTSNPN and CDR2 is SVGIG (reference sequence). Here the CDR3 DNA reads TGTGCCTGGACCAAGGGACAGGGGTCTGTTAACTATGGCTACACCTTC. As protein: CAWTKGQGSVNYGYTF.

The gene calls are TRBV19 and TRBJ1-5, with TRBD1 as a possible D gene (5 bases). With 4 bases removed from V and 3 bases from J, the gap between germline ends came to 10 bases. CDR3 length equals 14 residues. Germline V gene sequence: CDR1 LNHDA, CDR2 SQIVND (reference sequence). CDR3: CASSTGMPNQPQHF. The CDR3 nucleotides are TGTGCCAGTAGTACAGGGATGCCCAATCAGCCCCAGCATTTT.

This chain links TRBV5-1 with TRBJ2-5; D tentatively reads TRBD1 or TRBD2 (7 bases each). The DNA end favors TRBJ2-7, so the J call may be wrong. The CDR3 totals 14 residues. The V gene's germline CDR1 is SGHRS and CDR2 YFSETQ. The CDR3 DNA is TGCGCCAGCAGCTTTTGGGGAGGGGGCCTCGAGCAGTACTTC. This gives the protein CASSFWGGGLEQYF.

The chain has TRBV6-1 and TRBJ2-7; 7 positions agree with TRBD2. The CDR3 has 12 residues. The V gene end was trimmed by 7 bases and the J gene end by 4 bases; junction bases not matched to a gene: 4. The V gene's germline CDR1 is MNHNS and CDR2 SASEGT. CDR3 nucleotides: TGTGCCAGCATCGCTAGCGGTTACGAGCAGTACTTC. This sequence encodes CASIASGYEQYF.

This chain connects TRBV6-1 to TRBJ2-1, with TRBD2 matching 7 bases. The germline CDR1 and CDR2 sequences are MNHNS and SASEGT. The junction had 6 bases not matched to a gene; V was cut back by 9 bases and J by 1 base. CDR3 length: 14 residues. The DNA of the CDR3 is TGTGCCAGTACTCAGGGAGGGTCCTACAATGAGCAGTTCTTC. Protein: CASTQGGSYNEQFF.

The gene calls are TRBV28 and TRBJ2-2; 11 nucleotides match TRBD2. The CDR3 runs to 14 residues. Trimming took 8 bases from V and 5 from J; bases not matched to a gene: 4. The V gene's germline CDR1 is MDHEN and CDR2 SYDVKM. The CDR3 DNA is TGTGCCAGCGGGCGACTAGCGGGAACCGGGGAGCTGTTTTTT. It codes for CASGRLAGTGELFF.